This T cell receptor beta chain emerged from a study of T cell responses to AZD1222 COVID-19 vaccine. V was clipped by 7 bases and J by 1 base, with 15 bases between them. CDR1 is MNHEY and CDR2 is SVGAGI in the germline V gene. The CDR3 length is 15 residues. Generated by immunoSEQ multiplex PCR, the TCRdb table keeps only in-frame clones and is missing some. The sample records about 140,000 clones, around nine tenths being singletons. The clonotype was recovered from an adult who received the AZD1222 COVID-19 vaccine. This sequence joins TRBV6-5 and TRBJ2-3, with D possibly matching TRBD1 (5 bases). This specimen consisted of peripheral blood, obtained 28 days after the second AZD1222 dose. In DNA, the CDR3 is TGTGCCAGCACCCCGATGACAGTACGCACAGATACGCAGTATTTT. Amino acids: CASTPMTVRTDTQYF.